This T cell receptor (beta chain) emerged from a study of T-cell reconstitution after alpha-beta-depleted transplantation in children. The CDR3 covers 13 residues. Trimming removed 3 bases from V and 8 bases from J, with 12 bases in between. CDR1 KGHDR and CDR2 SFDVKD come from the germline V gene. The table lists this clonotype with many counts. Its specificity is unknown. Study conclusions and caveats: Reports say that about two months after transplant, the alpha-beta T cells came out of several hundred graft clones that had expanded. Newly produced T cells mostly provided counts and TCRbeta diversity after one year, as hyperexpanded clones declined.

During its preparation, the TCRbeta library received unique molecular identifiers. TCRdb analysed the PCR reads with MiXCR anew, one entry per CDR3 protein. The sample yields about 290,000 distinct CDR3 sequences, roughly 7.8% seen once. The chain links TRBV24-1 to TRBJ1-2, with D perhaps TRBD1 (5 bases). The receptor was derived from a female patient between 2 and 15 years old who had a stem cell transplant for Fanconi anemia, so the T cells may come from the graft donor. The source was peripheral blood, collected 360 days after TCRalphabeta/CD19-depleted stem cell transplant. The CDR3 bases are TGTGCCACCAGTGATGGGACGGCCTTGGGCTACACCTTC. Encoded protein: CATSDGTALGYTF.